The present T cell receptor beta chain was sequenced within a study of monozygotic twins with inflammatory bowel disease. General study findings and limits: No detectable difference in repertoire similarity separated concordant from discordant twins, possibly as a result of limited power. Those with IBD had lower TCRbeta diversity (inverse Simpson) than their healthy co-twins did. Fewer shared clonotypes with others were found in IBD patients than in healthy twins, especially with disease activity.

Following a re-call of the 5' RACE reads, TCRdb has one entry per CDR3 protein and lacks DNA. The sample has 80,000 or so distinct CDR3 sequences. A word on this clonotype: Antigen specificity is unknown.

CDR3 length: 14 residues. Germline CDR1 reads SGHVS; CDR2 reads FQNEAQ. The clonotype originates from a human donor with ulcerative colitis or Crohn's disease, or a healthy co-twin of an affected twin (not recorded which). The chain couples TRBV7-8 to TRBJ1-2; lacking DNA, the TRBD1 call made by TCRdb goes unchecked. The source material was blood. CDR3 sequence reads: CASSPGRNNYGYTF.